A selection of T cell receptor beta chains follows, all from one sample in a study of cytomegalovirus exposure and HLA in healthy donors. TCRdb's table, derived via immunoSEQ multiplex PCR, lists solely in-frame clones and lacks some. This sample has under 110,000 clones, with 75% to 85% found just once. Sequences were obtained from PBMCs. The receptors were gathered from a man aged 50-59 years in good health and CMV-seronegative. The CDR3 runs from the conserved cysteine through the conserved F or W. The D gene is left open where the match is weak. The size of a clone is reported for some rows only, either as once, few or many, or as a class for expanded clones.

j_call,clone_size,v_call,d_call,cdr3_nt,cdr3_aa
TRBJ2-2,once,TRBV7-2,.,TGTGCCAGCAGCAAAACAGGGTCGGACACCGGGGAGCTGTTTTTT,CASSKTGSDTGELFF
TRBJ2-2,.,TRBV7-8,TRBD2,TGTGCCAGCAGCTTGTTTAGCGGGGGCCAGAACACCGGGGAGCTGTTTTTT,CASSLFSGGQNTGELFF
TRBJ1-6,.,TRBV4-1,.,TGCGCCAGCAGCCGGTTGGGGGCAGGGGATCAGTCACCCCTCCACTTT,CASSRLGAGDQSPLHF
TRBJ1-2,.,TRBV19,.,TGTGCCAGTAGTACCCAGGGACAAAGTGGCTACACCTTC,CASSTQGQSGYTF
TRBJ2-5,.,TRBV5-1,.,TGCGCCAGCAGACGGACCGGAACAGGGTGGGAGACCCAGTACTTC,CASRRTGTGWETQYF
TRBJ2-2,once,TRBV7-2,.,TGTGCCAGCAGCCCGAGCAGGGGCGGGGAGCTGTTTTTT,CASSPSRGGELFF
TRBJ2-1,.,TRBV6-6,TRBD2,TGTGCCAGCAATGAGCGGGGGAGCTCCTACAATGAGCAGTTCTTC,CASNERGSSYNEQFF
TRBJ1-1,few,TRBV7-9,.,TGTGCCAGCAGCTTAGGACTCAATGAAGCTTTCTTT,CASSLGLNEAFF
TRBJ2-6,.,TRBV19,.,TGTGCCAGTAGTCCGCTAGCAAGTGCCAACGTCCTGACTTTC,CASSPLASANVLTF
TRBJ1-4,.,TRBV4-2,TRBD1,TGTGCCAGCAGCCTAGGACAGGGAATCGTTGCAACTAATGAAAAACTGTTTTTT,CASSLGQGIVATNEKLFF
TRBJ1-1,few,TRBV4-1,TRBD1,TGCGCCAGCAGCCAGCTTGCTGGACAGGGCGGCACTGAAGCTTTCTTT,CASSQLAGQGGTEAFF
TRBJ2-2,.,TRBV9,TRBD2,TGTGCCAGCAGCGGGGGACTAGCGGGGGTCCGGGAGCTGTTTTTT,CASSGGLAGVRELFF
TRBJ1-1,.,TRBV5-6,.,TGTGCCAGCAGCCCTGAGACGGGTATGAACACTGAAGCTTTCTTT,CASSPETGMNTEAFF
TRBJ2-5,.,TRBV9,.,TGTGCCAGCAGCCGGGGGCAAGAGACCCAGTACTTC,CASSRGQETQYF
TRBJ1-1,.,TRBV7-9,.,TGTGCCAGCAGCACTGGTAGCAGGGCGTTAACTGAAGCTTTCTTT,CASSTGSRALTEAFF